The 9 T cell receptor beta chains listed next were all sequenced from one sample in a study of blood T cells in healthy people across ages. The use of a sample-barcoded 5' primer and a J-beta primer mix characterized a second PCR of about 6 to 12 cycles. TCRdb ran MiXCR on the 5' RACE reads and lists one entry per CDR3 protein. The data show more than 500,000 distinct CDR3 sequences, around 27% seen once. The same data also contributed to another study, on T cells of mothers and their children.

The sample comprised blood. The receptors shown here come from a boy aged 2-15 years in good health.

The V call is TRBV12-3 or TRBV12-4, the J call TRBJ1-2, with D possibly matching TRBD1 (6 bases). The CDR3 spans 13 residues. The germline V and J ends were trimmed by 6 bases and 5 bases, with 13 bases remaining between them. This CDR3 reads CASSSTGQYGYTF. The CDR3 bases are TGTGCCAGCAGCTCGACAGGTCAATATGGCTACACCTTC.

This clonotype was seen once. The V gene is TRBV11-1, the J gene TRBJ1-1; D remains ambiguous. The ends were cut back, 4 bases at V and 5 bases at J, with 20 bases in the middle. Germline CDR1 reads SGHAT; CDR2 reads FQDESV (reference sequence). CDR3 length: 16 amino acids. The CDR3 nucleotides read TGTGCCAGCAGCTCCCGGTCCAGGCTCACGGGGACTGAAGCTTTCTTT. Encoded protein: CASSSRSRLTGTEAFF.

Regarding this clonotype: One junction end does not reproduce the germline sequence, and a read error may be involved. V usage is TRBV29-1 and J usage is TRBJ2-5; D may be TRBD1 (5 bases). The J call could be wrong; TRBJ2-1 is a better fit for the DNA end. Looked up from germline, CDR1 is SQVTM and CDR2 is ANQGSEA. The CDR3 has 16 residues. The CDR3 DNA reads as TGCAGCGTTGAAGGTCTTCCAGGGTTATCCTACAATGGGCAGTTCTTC. Translating gives CSVEGLPGLSYNGQFF.

The V call is TRBV11-2, the J call TRBJ1-1, with D perhaps matching TRBD1 (5 bases). Trimming pared 3 bases from V and 6 bases from J, leaving 11 bases between. The CDR3 runs 13 residues. Germline assignment: CDR1 SGHAT and CDR2 FQNNGV. The CDR3 nucleotides are TGTGCCAGCAGCTTGGTGGGGCAGGCTGAAGCTTTCTTT. As protein: CASSLVGQAEAFF.

This clonotype has just a few counts. The rearrangement uses TRBV2 and TRBJ2-1; TRBD1 aligns across 10 bases. From germline, CDR1 is SNHLY and CDR2 FYNNEI. The CDR3 runs 13 residues. V gave up 11 bases and J gave up 4 bases; unmatched junction bases: 5. Here the CDR3 DNA reads TGTGCCGCCAGGGACAGGGGTTACAATGAGCAGTTCTTC. Protein product: CAARDRGYNEQFF.

The chain carries TRBV12-3 or TRBV12-4 and TRBJ1-4, with 9 bases matching TRBD1. The ends lost 4 bases at V and 10 bases at J; junction bases unmatched: 4. The CDR3 spans 13 residues. The CDR3: CASSSDRGGKLFF. In DNA form, the CDR3 reads TGTGCCAGCAGTTCTGACAGGGGGGGAAAACTGTTTTTT.

The chain is built from TRBV4-2 and TRBJ2-5; D is possibly TRBD2 (5 bases). Germline-derived CDR1 and CDR2 are LGHNA and YNFKEQ. The CDR3 length is 14 residues. The V end was cut by 1 base, the J end by 5 bases, with 11 bases between. The CDR3 region is CASSQVALEETQYF. The CDR3 bases are TGTGCCAGCAGCCAAGTAGCGCTAGAGGAGACCCAGTACTTC.

The V call is TRBV4-1, the J call TRBJ2-7, with TRBD1 identical over 8 bases. The CDR3 is 17 residues long. V lost 1 base, J lost 0 bases, and 8 bases stayed unmatched. CDR1 is MGHRA, CDR2 YSYEKL, per germline. CDR3: CASSQVEGQASSYEQYF. DNA of the CDR3: TGCGCCAGCAGCCAAGTCGAGGGACAGGCGAGCTCCTACGAGCAGTACTTC.

This chain joins TRBV7-9 and TRBJ1-2; unclear D gene. CDR1 is SEHNR and CDR2 is FQNEAQ in the germline V gene (reference sequence). Deletions cut 2 bases from V and 6 bases from J, with 16 bases between. CDR3 size: 15 residues. CDR3 in amino acids: CASSLTPERDNGYTF. The CDR3 region has the DNA TGTGCCAGCAGCTTAACACCGGAAAGAGATAATGGCTACACCTTC.